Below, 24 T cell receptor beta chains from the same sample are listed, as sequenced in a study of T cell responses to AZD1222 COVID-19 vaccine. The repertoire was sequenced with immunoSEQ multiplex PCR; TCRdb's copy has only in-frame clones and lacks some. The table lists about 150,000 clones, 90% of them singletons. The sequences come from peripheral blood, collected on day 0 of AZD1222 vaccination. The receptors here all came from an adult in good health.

The CDR3 is CASSPETGVYNSPLHF. In DNA, the CDR3 is TGTGCCAGCTCACCGGAGACAGGTGTCTATAATTCACCCCTCCACTTT. V gene TRBV18 combines with J gene TRBJ1-6; D perhaps matches TRBD1 (6 bases). Per germline, CDR1 KGHSH and CDR2 LQKENI. The CDR3 covers 16 residues. With 3 bases removed from V and 3 bases from J, the gap between germline ends came to 12 bases.

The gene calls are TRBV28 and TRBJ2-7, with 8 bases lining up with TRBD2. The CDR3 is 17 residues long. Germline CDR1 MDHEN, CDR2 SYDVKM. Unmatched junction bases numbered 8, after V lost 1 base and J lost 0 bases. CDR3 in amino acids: CASSLSGGLAGSYEQYF. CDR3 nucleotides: TGTGCCAGCAGTTTATCGGGGGGGCTAGCGGGCTCCTACGAGCAGTACTTC.

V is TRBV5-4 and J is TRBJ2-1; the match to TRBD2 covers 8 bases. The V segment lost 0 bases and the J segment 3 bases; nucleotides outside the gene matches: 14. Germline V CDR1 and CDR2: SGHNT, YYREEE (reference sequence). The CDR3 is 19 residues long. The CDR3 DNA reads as TGTGCCAGCAGCTTGGCCCTGGGGTCAGGAGCGGGGGTCTACAATGAGCAGTTCTTC. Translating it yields CASSLALGSGAGVYNEQFF.

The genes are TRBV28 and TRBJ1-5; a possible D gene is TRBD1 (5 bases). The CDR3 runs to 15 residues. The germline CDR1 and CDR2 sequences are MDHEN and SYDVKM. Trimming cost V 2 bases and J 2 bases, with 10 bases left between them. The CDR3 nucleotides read TGTGCCAGCAGTTTAGGTGCGGGACGCAATCAGCCCCAGCATTTT. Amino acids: CASSLGAGRNQPQHF.

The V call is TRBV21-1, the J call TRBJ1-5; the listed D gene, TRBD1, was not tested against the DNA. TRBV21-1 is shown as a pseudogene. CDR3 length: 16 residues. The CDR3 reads CASSSPRQANSQPQHF. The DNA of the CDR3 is TGTGCCAGCAGCAGCCCCAGACAGGCAAACTCTCAGCCCCAGCATTTT.

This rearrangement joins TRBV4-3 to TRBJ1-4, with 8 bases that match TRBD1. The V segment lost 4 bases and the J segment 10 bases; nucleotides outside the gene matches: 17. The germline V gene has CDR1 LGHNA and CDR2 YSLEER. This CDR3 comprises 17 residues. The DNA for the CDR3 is TGCGCCAGCAGCCCGGACAGGGCTGGTGTGTCAGTAGGAAAACTGTTTTTT. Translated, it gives CASSPDRAGVSVGKLFF.

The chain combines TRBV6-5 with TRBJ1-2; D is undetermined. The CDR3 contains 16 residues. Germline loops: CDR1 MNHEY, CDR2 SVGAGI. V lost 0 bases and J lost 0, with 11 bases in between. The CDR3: CASSYSTAQANYGYTF. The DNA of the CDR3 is TGTGCCAGCAGTTACTCAACAGCGCAAGCTAACTATGGCTACACCTTC.

CDR3 bases: TGTGCCAGCAGTGAATTCTGGGTTGCTTTCTTT. Amino acids: CASSEFWVAFF. The chain combines TRBV2 with TRBJ1-1; D is uncertain. V was pared by 2 bases and J by 11 bases, with 9 bases between. There are 11 residues in the CDR3. Germline V lookup: CDR1 SNHLY, CDR2 FYNNEI.

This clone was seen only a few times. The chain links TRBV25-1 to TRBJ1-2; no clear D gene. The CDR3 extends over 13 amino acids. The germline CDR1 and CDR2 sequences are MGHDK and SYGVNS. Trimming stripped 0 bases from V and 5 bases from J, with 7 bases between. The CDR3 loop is CASSEYVPYGYTF. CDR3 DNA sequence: TGTGCCAGCAGTGAATACGTCCCGTATGGCTACACCTTC.

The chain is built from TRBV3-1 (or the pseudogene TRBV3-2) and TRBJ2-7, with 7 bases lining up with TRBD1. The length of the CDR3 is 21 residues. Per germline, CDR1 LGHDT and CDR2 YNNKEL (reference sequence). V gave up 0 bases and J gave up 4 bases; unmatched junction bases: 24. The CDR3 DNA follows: TGTGCCAGCAGCCAAGAGGGGTTCCTCGGGACAGTCAAACCAGACAATTACGAGCAGTACTTC. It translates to CASSQEGFLGTVKPDNYEQYF.

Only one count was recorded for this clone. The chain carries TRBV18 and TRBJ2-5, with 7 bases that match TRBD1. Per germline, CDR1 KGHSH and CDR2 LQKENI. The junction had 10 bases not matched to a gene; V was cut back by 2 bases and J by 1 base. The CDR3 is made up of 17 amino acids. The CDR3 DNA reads TGTGCCAGCTCACCAGGAGACCGGGACAGCATCCAAGAGACCCAGTACTTC. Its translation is CASSPGDRDSIQETQYF.

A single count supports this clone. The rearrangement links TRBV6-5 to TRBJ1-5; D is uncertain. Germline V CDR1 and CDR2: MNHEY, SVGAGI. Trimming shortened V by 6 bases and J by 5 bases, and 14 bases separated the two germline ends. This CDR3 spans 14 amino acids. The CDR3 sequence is CASRHLQYDQPQHF. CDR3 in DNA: TGTGCCAGCAGGCATTTGCAGTATGATCAGCCCCAGCATTTT.

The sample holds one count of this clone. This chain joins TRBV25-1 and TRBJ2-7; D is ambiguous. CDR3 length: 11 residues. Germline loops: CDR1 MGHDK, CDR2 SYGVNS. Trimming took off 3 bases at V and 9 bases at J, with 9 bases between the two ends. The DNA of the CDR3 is TGTGCCAGCAGTGATTCCCTTGGGCAGTACTTC. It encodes CASSDSLGQYF.

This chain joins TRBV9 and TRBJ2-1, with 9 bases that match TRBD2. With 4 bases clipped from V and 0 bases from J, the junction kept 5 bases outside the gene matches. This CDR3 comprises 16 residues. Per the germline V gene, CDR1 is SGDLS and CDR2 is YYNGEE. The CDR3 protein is CASSLRSGSSYNEQFF. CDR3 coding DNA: TGTGCCAGCAGCCTCCGTAGCGGGAGCTCCTACAATGAGCAGTTCTTC.

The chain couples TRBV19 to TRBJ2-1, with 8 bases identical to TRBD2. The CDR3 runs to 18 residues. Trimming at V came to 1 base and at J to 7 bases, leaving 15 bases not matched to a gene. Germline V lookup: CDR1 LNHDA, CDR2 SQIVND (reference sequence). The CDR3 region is CASSIAGGQFVAVNEQFF. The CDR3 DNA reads TGTGCCAGTAGTATAGCGGGAGGGCAATTCGTAGCGGTTAATGAGCAGTTCTTC.

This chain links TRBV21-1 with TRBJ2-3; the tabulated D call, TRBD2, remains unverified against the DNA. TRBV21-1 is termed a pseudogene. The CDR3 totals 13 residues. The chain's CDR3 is CASSKSETDTQYF. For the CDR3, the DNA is TGTGCCAGCAGCAAATCTGAGACAGATACGCAGTATTTT.

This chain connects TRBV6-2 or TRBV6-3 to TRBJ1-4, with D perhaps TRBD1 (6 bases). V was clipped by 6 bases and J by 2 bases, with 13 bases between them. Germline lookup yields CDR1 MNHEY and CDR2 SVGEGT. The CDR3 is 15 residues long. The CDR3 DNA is TGTGCCAGCAGCCTACAGGGTGGGACTAATGAAAAACTGTTTTTT. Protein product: CASSLQGGTNEKLFF.

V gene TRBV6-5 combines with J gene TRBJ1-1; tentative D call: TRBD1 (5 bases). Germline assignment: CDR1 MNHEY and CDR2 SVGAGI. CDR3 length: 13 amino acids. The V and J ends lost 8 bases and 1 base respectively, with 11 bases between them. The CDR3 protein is CASSIRENTEAFF. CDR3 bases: TGTGCCAGCTCAATCAGGGAGAACACTGAAGCTTTCTTT.

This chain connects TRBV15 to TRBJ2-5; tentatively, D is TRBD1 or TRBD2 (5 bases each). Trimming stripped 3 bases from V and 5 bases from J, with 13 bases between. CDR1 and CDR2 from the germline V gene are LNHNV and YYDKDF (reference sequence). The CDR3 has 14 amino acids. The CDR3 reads CATSSGAGGETQYF. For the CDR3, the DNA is TGTGCCACCAGCAGCGGGGCAGGCGGGGAGACCCAGTACTTC. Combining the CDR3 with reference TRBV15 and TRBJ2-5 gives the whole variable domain DAMVIQNPRYQVTQFGKPVTLSCSQTLNHNVMYWYQQKSSQAPKLLFHYYDKDFNNEADTPDNFQSRRPNTSFCFLDIRSPGLGDTAMYLCATSSGAGGETQYFGPGTRLLVL.

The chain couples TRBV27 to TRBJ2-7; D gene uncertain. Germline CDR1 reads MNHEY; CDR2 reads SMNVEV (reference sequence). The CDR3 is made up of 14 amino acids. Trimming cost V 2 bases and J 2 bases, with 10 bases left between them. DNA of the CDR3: TGTGCCAGCAGTTTAAAGGTAACCGCCTACGAGCAGTACTTC. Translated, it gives CASSLKVTAYEQYF.

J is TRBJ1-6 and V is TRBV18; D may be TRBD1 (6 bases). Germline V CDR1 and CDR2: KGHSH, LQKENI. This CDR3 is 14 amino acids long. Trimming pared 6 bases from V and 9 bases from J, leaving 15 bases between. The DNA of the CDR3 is TGTGCCAGCTCCGAATCCCGGACAGTTTCACCCCTCCACTTT. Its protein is CASSESRTVSPLHF.

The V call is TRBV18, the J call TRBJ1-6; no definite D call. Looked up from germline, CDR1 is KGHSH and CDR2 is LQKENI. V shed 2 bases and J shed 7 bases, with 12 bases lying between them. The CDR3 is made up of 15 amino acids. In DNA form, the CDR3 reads TGTGCCAGCTCACCAGCGGCAATCGGGAATTCACCCCTCCACTTT. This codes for CASSPAAIGNSPLHF.

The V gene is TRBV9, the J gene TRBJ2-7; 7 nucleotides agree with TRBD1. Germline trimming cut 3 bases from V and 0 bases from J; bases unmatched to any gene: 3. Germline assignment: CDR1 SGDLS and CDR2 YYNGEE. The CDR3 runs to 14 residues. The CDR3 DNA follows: TGTGCCAGCAGCGCGGACAGGTCCTCCTACGAGCAGTACTTC. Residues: CASSADRSSYEQYF.

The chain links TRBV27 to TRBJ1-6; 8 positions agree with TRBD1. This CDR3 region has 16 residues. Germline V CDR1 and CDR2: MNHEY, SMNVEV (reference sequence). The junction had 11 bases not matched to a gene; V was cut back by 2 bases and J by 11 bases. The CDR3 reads CASSLKAGGRVAPLHF. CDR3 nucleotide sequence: TGTGCCAGCAGTTTAAAGGCAGGGGGCAGAGTGGCACCCCTCCACTTT.